This entry lists 21 T cell receptor beta chains sequenced from one sample in a study of control samples from healthy donors and cancer patients. This table comes from immunoSEQ multiplex PCR, and its TCRdb copy is limited to in-frame clones, with some not included. Altogether fewer than 20,000 clones are present, roughly nine tenths being singletons, with the ten largest covering around 30%. Input material: PBMCs. Source of these receptors: a man aged 60 to 69 with head and neck cancer.

This clone is medium-sized within its sample. The J gene is TRBJ1-5, the V gene TRBV29-1; D perhaps matches TRBD1 (6 bases). Trimming stripped 5 bases from V and 3 bases from J, with 11 bases between. Germline V lookup: CDR1 SQVTM, CDR2 ANQGSEA. The CDR3 extends over 13 amino acids. The CDR3 sequence: CSVRDNFNQPQHF. The CDR3 DNA reads as TGCAGCGTTAGGGACAATTTCAATCAGCCCCAGCATTTT.

This chain joins TRBV29-1 and TRBJ1-5, with 7 nucleotides matching TRBD1. J gave up 7 bases and V 7 bases, and 10 bases lay outside the gene matches. This CDR3 is 13 amino acids long. In germline, CDR1 is SQVTM, CDR2 ANQGSEA. CDR3 bases: TGCAGCGCTCAAACAGGGGAGTACCAGCCCCAGCATTTT. Amino acids: CSAQTGEYQPQHF.

This chain connects TRBV3-1 (or the pseudogene TRBV3-2) to TRBJ1-4, with 8 bases that match TRBD1. Germline CDR1 is LGHDT and CDR2 is YNNKEL (reference sequence). The CDR3 consists of 12 residues. The V gene end was trimmed by 4 bases and the J gene end by 11 bases; junction bases not matched to a gene: 3. CDR3 nucleotide sequence: TGTGCCAGCAGCCGCGACAGGGGTAAACTGTTTTTT. Translated, it gives CASSRDRGKLFF.

This chain links TRBV25-1 with TRBJ1-2, with D perhaps matching TRBD1 (6 bases). Trimming stripped 1 base from V and 7 bases from J, with 10 bases between. CDR1 MGHDK and CDR2 SYGVNS come from the germline V gene. This CDR3 has 13 residues. The CDR3 DNA reads as TGTGCCAGCAGTGAATCCGGGACAAGTGGCTACACCTTC. Translation: CASSESGTSGYTF.

The chain carries TRBV7-2 and TRBJ2-2, with D possibly TRBD2 on 6 matching bases. The ends were cut back, 3 bases at V and 4 bases at J, with 15 bases in the middle. The CDR3 sequence is 16 residues long. Per the germline V gene, CDR1 is SGHTA and CDR2 is FQGNSA. CDR3 coding DNA: TGTGCCAGCAGCTTTCATTCGGGGGAGGCCACCGGGGAGCTGTTTTTT. Its protein is CASSFHSGEATGELFF.

The genes are TRBV7-8 and TRBJ1-5, with D uncertain. Germline V gives CDR1 SGHVS, CDR2 FQNEAQ. The CDR3 has 16 amino acids. With 5 bases removed from V and 2 bases from J, the gap between germline ends came to 16 bases. The CDR3 DNA sequence: TGTGCCAGCAGCAATTATGCGGGTAGAGGCAATCAGCCCCAGCATTTT. It codes for CASSNYAGRGNQPQHF.

This clone was recorded only once. The CDR3 here is CASSYGADPVYEQYF. CDR3 bases: TGTGCCAGCAGTTACGGCGCGGACCCCGTTTACGAGCAGTACTTC. V usage is TRBV6-5 and J usage is TRBJ2-7; D gene ambiguous. CDR3 length equals 15 residues. V was clipped by 2 bases and J by 4 bases, with 15 bases between them. CDR1 is MNHEY, CDR2 SVGAGI, per germline.

This chain uses TRBV5-5 with TRBJ2-7; 7 nucleotides match TRBD1. This CDR3 is 16 amino acids long. Per the germline V gene, CDR1 is SGHKS and CDR2 is YYEKEE (reference sequence). Germline trimming cut 6 bases from V and 0 bases from J; bases unmatched to any gene: 12. The CDR3, as DNA: TGTGCCAGCAAGTCAATAGGGACAGTCGTCTCCTACGAGCAGTACTTC. This sequence encodes CASKSIGTVVSYEQYF.

This clone was observed a handful of times. The chain employs TRBV2 and TRBJ2-7, with 7 bases that match TRBD1. V dropped 7 bases and J dropped 5; count of bases not matched to a gene: 11. From germline, CDR1 is SNHLY and CDR2 FYNNEI. The CDR3 contains 14 residues. The CDR3 region is CASILHRGGDEQYF. In DNA form, the CDR3 reads TGTGCCAGCATCCTCCACAGGGGTGGGGACGAGCAGTACTTC. The entire variable domain, with the rest obtained from reference TRBV2 and TRBJ2-7, is as follows: EPEVTQTPSHQVTQMGQEVILRCVPISNHLYFYWYRQILGQKVEFLVSFYNNEISEKSEIFDDQFSVERPDGSNFTLKIRSTKLEDSAMYFCASILHRGGDEQYFGPGTRLTVT.

The rearrangement uses TRBV5-1 and TRBJ2-7; 10 nucleotides agree with TRBD1. The CDR3 is 15 amino acids. Unmatched junction bases numbered 6, after V lost 3 bases and J lost 3 bases. Germline V lookup: CDR1 SGHRS, CDR2 YFSETQ. This CDR3 is CASSWIRDRGYEQYF. The CDR3 DNA is TGCGCCAGCAGCTGGATTCGGGACAGGGGCTACGAGCAGTACTTC.

The count of this clone is one. The chain carries TRBV10-3 and TRBJ1-1, with 9 bases aligning to TRBD1. Trimming at V came to 3 bases and at J to 5 bases, leaving 7 bases not matched to a gene. Germline-derived CDR1 and CDR2 are ENHRY and SYGVKD. The CDR3 sequence is 15 residues long. In DNA, the CDR3 is TGTGCCATCAGTGAACCGGGACAGGGAGGTACTGAAGCTTTCTTT. This gives the protein CAISEPGQGGTEAFF.

V and J are TRBV12-1 and TRBJ1-4; TRBD1, the table's D call, was not compared with the DNA. TRBV12-1 is recorded as a pseudogene. This CDR3 spans 13 amino acids. The DNA of the CDR3 is TGTGTCTACCGACAGGTCCTTCTGGGAAAACTGTTTTTT. Protein sequence: CVYRQVLLGKLFF.

This clone was detected only once. This rearrangement joins TRBV7-8 to TRBJ1-6, with unresolved D. Germline V lookup: CDR1 SGHVS, CDR2 FQNEAQ. The CDR3 covers 17 residues. With 6 bases removed from V and 0 bases from J, the gap between germline ends came to 15 bases. The CDR3 sequence is CASRRLGGSSYNSPLHF. The DNA for the CDR3 is TGTGCCAGCAGGAGGTTGGGCGGGAGCTCCTATAATTCACCCCTCCACTTT.

V and J are TRBV12-5 and TRBJ2-5; 8 bases fit TRBD2. Germline V CDR1 and CDR2: LGHNT, FRNRAP. Germline trimming cut 5 bases from V and 1 base from J; bases unmatched to any gene: 3. The CDR3 runs 14 residues. The CDR3 is CASGPSGGQETQYF. The DNA of the CDR3 is TGTGCTAGTGGTCCCAGCGGGGGCCAAGAGACCCAGTACTTC.

In its sample, this clone was seen once. The rearrangement uses TRBV9 and TRBJ2-2, with D perhaps matching TRBD2 (5 bases). V was shortened by 0 bases and J by 1 base, with 10 bases between the two germline ends. Germline CDR1 SGDLS, CDR2 YYNGEE. CDR3 length: 16 amino acids. The CDR3 spells CASSVVVGRNTGELFF. The DNA of the CDR3 is TGTGCCAGCAGCGTAGTTGTGGGGAGGAACACCGGGGAGCTGTTTTTT.

The V and J genes are TRBV2 and TRBJ1-2; D remains ambiguous. Germline values: CDR1 SNHLY, CDR2 FYNNEI. The V end lost 5 bases, the J end lost 4 bases, and 11 bases lay between the germline ends. CDR3 length: 13 amino acids. CDR3 nucleotides: TGTGCCAGCAGTCGGGGTCATCTCTATGGCTACACCTTC. Translating gives CASSRGHLYGYTF.

This chain connects TRBV20-1 to TRBJ2-2; D remains unclear. Trimming took 3 bases from V and 5 from J, leaving 4 bases between them. The CDR3 extends over 11 amino acids. Per germline, CDR1 DFQATT and CDR2 SNEGSKA (reference sequence). CDR3: CSASDTGELFF. CDR3 nucleotide sequence: TGCAGTGCTAGCGATACCGGGGAGCTGTTTTTT.

The V gene is TRBV6-6, the J gene TRBJ2-3, with TRBD2 identical over 9 bases. CDR1 and CDR2 (germline): MNHNY, SVGAGI (reference sequence). The ends lost 3 bases at V and 4 bases at J; junction bases unmatched: 8. The CDR3 loop spans 16 amino acids. In nucleotides, the CDR3 is TGTGCCAGCAGTTATGATAGGGGACTAGCATCAGATACGCAGTATTTT. It encodes CASSYDRGLASDTQYF.

This chain uses TRBV6-5 with TRBJ1-5; 7 bases are a match to TRBD1. Losses at the gene ends were 6 bases for V and 2 bases for J; bases not matched to a gene: 4. CDR1 MNHEY and CDR2 SVGAGI come from the germline V gene. The CDR3 contains 14 residues. For the CDR3, the DNA is TGTGCCAGCAGGTCGGGACAGCGCAATCAGCCCCAGCATTTT. This translates into CASRSGQRNQPQHF.

The chain has TRBV7-2 and TRBJ2-7, with D unclear. V was trimmed by 7 bases and J by 3 bases, leaving 16 bases between them. The CDR3 covers 14 residues. Per germline, CDR1 SGHTA and CDR2 FQGNSA. The CDR3 DNA reads TGTGCCAGCACCCCCACACCCCTGGGCTACGAGCAGTACTTC. This encodes CASTPTPLGYEQYF.

The chain recombines TRBV2 with TRBJ2-7; unclear D gene. This CDR3 contains 11 residues. Trimming took 4 bases from V and 5 from J, leaving 6 bases between them. Germline CDR1 and CDR2: SNHLY and FYNNEI. In nucleotides, the CDR3 is TGTGCCAGCAGTGGCGGTAACGAGCAGTACTTC. Its protein product is CASSGGNEQYF.